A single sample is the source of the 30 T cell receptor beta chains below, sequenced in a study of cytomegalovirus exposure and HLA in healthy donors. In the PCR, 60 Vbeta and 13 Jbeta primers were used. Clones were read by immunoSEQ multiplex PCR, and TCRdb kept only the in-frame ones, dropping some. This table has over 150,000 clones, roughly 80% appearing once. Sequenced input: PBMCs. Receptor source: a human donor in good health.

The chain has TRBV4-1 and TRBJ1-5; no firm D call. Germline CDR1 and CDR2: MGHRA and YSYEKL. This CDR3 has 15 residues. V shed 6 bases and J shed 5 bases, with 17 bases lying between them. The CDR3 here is CASSPYGVGHQPQHF. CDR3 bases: TGCGCCAGCAGTCCTTACGGAGTTGGTCATCAGCCCCAGCATTTT.

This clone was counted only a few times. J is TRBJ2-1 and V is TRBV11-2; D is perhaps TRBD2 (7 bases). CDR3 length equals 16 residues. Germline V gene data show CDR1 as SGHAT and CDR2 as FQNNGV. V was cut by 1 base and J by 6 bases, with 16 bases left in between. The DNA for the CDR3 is TGTGCCAGCAGCTTAGTGAGGGGGGGCATCAGCAATGAGCAGTTCTTC. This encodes CASSLVRGGISNEQFF.

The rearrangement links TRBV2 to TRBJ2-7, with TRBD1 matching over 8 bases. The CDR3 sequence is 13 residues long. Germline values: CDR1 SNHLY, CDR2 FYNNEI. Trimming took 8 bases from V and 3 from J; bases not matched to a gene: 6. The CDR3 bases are TGTGCCAGCTCTCAGGGGGCCGGCTACGAGCAGTACTTC. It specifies CASSQGAGYEQYF.

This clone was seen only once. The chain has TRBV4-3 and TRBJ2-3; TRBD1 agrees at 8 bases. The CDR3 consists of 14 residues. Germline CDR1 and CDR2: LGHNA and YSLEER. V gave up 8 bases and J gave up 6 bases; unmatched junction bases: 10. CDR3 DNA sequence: TGCGCCAGCCAGGGGGCTTTCCCCTCCGATACGCAGTATTTT. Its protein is CASQGAFPSDTQYF.

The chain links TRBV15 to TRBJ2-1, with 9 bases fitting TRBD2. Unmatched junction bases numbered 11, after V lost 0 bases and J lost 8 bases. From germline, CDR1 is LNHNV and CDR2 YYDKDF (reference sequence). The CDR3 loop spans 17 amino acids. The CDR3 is CATSRDLAGGAVDEQFF. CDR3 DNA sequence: TGTGCCACCAGCAGAGATCTCGCGGGGGGGGCGGTCGATGAGCAGTTCTTC.

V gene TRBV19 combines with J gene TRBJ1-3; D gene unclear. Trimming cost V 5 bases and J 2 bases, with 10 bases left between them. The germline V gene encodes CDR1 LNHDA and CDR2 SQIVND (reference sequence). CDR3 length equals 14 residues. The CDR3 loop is CASSLSEAGNTIYF. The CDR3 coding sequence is TGTGCCAGTAGTCTTTCAGAGGCTGGAAACACCATATATTTT.

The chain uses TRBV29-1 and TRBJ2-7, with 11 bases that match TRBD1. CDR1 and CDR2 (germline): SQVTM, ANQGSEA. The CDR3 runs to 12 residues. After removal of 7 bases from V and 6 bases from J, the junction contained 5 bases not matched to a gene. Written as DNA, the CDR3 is TGCAGCGGAACCGGGACAGGGGGCGAGCAGTACTTC. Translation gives CSGTGTGGEQYF.

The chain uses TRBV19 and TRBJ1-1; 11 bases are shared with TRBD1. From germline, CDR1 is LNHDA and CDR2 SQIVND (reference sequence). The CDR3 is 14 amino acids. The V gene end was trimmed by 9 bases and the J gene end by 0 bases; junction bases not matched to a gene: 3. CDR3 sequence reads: CASGTGGMNTEAFF. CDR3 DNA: TGTGCCAGCGGGACAGGGGGAATGAACACTGAAGCTTTCTTT.

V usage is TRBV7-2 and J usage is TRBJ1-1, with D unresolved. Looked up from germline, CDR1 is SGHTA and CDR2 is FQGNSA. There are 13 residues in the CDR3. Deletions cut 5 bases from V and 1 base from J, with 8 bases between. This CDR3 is CASSPLRNTEAFF. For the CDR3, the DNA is TGTGCCAGCAGCCCCCTCAGGAACACTGAAGCTTTCTTT.

CDR3 residues: CASSLGAHRGTEAFF. For the CDR3, the DNA is TGTGCCAGCAGTTTAGGCGCCCACCGGGGGACTGAAGCTTTCTTT. The chain combines TRBV28 with TRBJ1-1; possible D gene TRBD1, 5 bases. Germline V lookup: CDR1 MDHEN, CDR2 SYDVKM. The CDR3 is made up of 15 amino acids. Between the trimmed V and J ends, which lost 2 bases and 5 bases, there was a span of 15 bases.

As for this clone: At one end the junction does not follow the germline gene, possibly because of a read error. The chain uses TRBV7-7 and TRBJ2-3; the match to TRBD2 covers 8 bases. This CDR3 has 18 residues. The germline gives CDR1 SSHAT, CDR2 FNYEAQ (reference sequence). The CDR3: CASSLAPPVAGSADTQYF. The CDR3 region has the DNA TGTGCTAGCAGCTTAGCCCCTCCGGTAGCGGGGAGTGCAGATACGCAGTATTTT. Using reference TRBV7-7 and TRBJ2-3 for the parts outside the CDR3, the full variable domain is GAGVSQSPRYKVTKRGQDVTLRCDPISSHATLYWYQQALGQGPEFLTYFNYEAQPDKSGLPSDRFSAERPEGSISTLTIQRTEQRDSAMYRCASSLAPPVAGSADTQYFGPGTRLTVL.

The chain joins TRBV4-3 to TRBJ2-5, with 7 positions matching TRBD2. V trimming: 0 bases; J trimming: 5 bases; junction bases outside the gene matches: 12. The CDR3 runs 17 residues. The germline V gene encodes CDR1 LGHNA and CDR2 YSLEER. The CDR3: CASSQDRAGDDPETQYF. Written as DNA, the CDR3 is TGCGCCAGCAGCCAAGACAGGGCGGGGGATGATCCGGAGACCCAGTACTTC.

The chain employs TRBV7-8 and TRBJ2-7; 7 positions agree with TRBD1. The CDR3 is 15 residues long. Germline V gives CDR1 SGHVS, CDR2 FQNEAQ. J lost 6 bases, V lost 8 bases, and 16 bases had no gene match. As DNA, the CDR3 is TGTGCCAGCCGACCCGTGATAGGCAGGGGGAGCGAGCAGTACTTC. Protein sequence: CASRPVIGRGSEQYF.

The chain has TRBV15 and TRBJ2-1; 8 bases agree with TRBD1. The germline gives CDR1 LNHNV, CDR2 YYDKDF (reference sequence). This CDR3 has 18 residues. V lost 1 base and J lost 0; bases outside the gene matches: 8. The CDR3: CATSRGVGQASSYNEQFF. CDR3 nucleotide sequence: TGTGCCACCAGCAGAGGCGTGGGACAGGCGAGCTCCTACAATGAGCAGTTCTTC.

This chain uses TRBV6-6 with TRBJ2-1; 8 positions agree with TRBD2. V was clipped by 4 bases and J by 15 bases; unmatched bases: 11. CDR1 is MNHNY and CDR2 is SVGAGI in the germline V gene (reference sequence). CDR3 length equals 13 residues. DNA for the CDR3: TGTGCCAGCAGTTCGGGACTAGTAGTAGTTCCGTTCTTC. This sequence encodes CASSSGLVVVPFF.

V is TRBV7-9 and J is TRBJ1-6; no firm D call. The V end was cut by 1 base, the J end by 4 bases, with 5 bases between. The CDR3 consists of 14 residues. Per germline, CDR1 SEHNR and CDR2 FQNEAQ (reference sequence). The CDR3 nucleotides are TGTGCCAGCAGCTTAGACACATATAATTCACCCCTCCACTTT. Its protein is CASSLDTYNSPLHF.

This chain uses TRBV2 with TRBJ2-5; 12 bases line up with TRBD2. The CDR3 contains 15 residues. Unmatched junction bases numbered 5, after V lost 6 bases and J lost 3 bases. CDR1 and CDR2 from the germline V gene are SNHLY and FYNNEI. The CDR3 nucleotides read TGTGCCAGCAGCGGACTAGCGGGGTCAAAAGAGACCCAGTACTTC. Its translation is CASSGLAGSKETQYF.

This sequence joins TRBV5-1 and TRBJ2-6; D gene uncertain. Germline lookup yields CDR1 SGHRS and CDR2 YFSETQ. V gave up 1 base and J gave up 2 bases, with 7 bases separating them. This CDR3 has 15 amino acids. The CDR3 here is CASSLTGPGANVLTF. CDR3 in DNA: TGCGCCAGCAGCTTGACGGGTCCTGGGGCCAACGTCCTGACTTTC.

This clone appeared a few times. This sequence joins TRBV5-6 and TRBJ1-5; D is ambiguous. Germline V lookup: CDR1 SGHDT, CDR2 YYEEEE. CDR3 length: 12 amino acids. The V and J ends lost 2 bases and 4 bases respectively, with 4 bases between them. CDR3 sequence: CASSFPNQPQHF. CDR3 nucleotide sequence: TGTGCCAGCAGCTTCCCTAATCAGCCCCAGCATTTT.

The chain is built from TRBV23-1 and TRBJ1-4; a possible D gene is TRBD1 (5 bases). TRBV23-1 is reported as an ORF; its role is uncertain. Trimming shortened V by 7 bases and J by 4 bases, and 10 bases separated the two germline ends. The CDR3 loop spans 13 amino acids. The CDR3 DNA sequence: TGCGCCAGCATAGGACAACTTAATGAAAAACTGTTTTTT. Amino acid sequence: CASIGQLNEKLFF.

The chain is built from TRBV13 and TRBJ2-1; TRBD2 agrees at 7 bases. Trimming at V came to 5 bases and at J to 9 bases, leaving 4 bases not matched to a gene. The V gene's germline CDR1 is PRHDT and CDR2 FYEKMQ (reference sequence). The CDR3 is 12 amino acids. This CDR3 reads CASSLPSGEQFF. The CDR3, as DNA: TGTGCCAGCAGCCTACCTAGCGGTGAGCAGTTCTTC. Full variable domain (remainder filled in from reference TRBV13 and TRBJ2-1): AAGVIQSPRHLIKEKRETATLKCYPIPRHDTVYWYQQGPGQDPQFLISFYEKMQSDKGSIPDRFSAQQFSDYHSELNMSSLELGDSALYFCASSLPSGEQFFGPGTRLTVL.

The CDR3 spells CASSSPFQETQYF. In nucleotides, the CDR3 is TGTGCCAGCAGTTCTCCCTTCCAAGAGACCCAGTACTTC. V usage is TRBV27 and J usage is TRBJ2-5; D unclear. Trimming cost V 4 bases and J 1 base, with 7 bases left between them. The CDR3 length is 13 residues. Germline-derived CDR1 and CDR2 are MNHEY and SMNVEV (reference sequence).

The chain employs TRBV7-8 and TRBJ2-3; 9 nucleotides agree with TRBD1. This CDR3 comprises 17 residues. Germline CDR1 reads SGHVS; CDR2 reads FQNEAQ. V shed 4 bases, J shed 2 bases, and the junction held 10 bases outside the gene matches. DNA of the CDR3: TGTGCCAGCAGCTCAACGACAGGGGGTATCAACACAGATACGCAGTATTTT. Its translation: CASSSTTGGINTDTQYF.

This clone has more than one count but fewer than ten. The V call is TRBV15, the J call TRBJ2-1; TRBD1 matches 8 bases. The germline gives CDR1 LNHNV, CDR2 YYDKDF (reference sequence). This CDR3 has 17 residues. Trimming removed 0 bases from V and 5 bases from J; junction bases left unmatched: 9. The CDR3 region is CATSREDGRGPHNEQFF. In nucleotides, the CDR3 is TGTGCCACCAGCAGAGAGGATGGCAGGGGGCCTCACAATGAGCAGTTCTTC.

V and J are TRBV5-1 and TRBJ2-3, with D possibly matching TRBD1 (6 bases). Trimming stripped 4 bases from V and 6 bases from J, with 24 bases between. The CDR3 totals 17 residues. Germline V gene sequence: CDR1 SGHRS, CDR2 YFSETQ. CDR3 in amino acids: CASSQNYGTYKPDTQYF. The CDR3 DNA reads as TGCGCCAGCAGCCAAAACTACGGGACATACAAGCCGGATACGCAGTATTTT. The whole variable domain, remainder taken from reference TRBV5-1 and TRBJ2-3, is KAGVTQTPRYLIKTRGQQVTLSCSPISGHRSVSWYQQTPGQGLQFLFEYFSETQRNKGNFPGRFSGRQFSNSRSEMNVSTLELGDSALYLCASSQNYGTYKPDTQYFGPGTRLTVL.

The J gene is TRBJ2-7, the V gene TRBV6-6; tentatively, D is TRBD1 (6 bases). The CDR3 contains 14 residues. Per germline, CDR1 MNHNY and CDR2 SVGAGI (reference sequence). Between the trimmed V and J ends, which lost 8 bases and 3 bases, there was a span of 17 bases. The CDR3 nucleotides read TGTGCCAGCGTCTGGACAGATAGAGGCTACGAGCAGTACTTC. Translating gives CASVWTDRGYEQYF.

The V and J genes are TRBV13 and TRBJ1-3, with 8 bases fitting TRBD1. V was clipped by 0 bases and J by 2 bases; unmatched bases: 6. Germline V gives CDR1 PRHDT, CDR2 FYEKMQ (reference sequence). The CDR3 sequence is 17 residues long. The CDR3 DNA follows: TGTGCCAGCAGCTTAGGGCCTTCAGGGGGCCCTGGAAACACCATATATTTT. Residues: CASSLGPSGGPGNTIYF.

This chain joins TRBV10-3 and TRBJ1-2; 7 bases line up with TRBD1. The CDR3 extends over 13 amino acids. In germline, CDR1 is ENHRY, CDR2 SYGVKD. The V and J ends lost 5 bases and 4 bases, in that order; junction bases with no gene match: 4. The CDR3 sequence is CAISQGQPYGYTF. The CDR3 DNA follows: TGTGCCATCAGTCAGGGACAGCCCTATGGCTACACCTTC.

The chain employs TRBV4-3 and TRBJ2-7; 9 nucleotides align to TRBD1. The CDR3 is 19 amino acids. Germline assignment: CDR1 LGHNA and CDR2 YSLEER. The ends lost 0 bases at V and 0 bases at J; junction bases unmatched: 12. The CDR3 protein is CASSQDPAGQGSVSYEQYF. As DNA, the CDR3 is TGCGCCAGCAGCCAAGATCCGGCGGGACAGGGATCTGTCTCCTACGAGCAGTACTTC.

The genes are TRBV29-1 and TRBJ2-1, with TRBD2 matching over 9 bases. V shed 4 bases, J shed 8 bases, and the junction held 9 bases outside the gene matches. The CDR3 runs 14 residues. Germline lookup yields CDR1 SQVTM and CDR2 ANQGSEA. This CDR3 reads CSVVGRGGLDEQFF. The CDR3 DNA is TGCAGCGTTGTGGGGCGGGGGGGCCTGGATGAGCAGTTCTTC.